Listed below are T cell receptor beta chains from one sample, sequenced in a study of T cells in Graves' hyperthyroidism and ophthalmopathy. TCRdb processed the multiplex PCR reads anew with MiXCR; each CDR3 protein has one entry. The repertoire holds about 570,000 distinct CDR3 sequences, with around 42% as singletons. The sequencing sample was made of peripheral blood or thyroid tissue (not recorded which). The receptor set was obtained from an adult woman with Graves' disease, either hyperthyroidism or ophthalmopathy (not recorded which). CDR3s include the opening cysteine and the closing phenylalanine or tryptophan. Fields, in order: D gene, clone size, V gene, J gene, CDR3 length, CDR3 DNA, CDR3 protein. The D gene is left open where the match is weak. Size is stated for part of the rows, as once, few or many counts, or as a class when the clone is expanded.

TRBD1	NA	TRBV14	TRBJ1-5	14	TGTGCCTGGCAACGGGACAGCACAACTCAGCCCCAGCATTTT	CAWQRDSTTQPQHF
TRBD1	NA	TRBV7-9	TRBJ2-5	16	TGTGCCAGCAGCTACGAACGACAGGGGGCGGGAAAGACCCAGTACTTC	CASSYERQGAGKTQYF
NA	many	TRBV5-1	TRBJ2-5	16	TGCGCCAGCAGCTTTACAGGCCTAACTGTCCAAGAGACCCAGTACTTC	CASSFTGLTVQETQYF
NA	few	TRBV2	TRBJ1-2	13	TGTGCCAGCAGTGAGCCCGGGGTTAGTGGCTACACCTTC	CASSEPGVSGYTF
NA	NA	TRBV29-1	TRBJ2-5	13	TGCAGCGTTGACTGGGAAGGGAAGGAGACCCAGTACTTC	CSVDWEGKETQYF
TRBD1	NA	TRBV7-9	TRBJ1-5	14	TGTGCCAGCAGGACAGGGGGCTGGAGACAGCCCCAGCATTTT	CASRTGGWRQPQHF
TRBD1	NA	TRBV28	TRBJ2-7	12	TGTGCCAGCAGCCCCGACAGGGCTGGGCAGTACTTC	CASSPDRAGQYF
NA	NA	TRBV7-2	TRBJ2-5	14	TGTGCCAGCAGCCCCACAAGGCTGTTAGAGACCCAGTACTTC	CASSPTRLLETQYF
NA	NA	TRBV3-1	TRBJ2-2	15	TGTGCCAGCAGCCAAGAGCGAGTATCGGCCGGGGAGCTGTTTTTT	CASSQERVSAGELFF
NA	many	TRBV7-9	TRBJ1-1	12	TGTGCCAGCAGACGGCTGAACACTGAAGCTTTCTTT	CASRRLNTEAFF
NA	NA	TRBV7-8	TRBJ2-5	17	TGTGCCAGCAGCTTAGTGGTGGGACGCTCTCTCTGGGAGACCCAGTACTTC	CASSLVVGRSLWETQYF
TRBD1	many	TRBV6-5	TRBJ1-2	15	TGTGCCAGCAGTTACGTTGGGACAGGGGAGAGTGGCTACACCTTC	CASSYVGTGESGYTF
TRBD1	many	TRBV11-2	TRBJ2-7	15	TGTGCCAGCAAGGGCTTAAGACAGGGGATGTACGAGCAGTACTTC	CASKGLRQGMYEQYF
TRBD1	NA	TRBV10-2	TRBJ2-7	15	TGTGCCAGCAGTGCGGTGGGGACAGGACACTACGAGCAGTACTTC	CASSAVGTGHYEQYF
TRBD1	NA	TRBV4-2	TRBJ2-7	16	TGTGCCAGCAGCCAAGTCTTTGGGACAGGGATGTACGAGCAGTACTTC	CASSQVFGTGMYEQYF
NA	NA	TRBV2	TRBJ2-5	15	TGTGCCAGCAGTGCTCAGACGGGACTCGGGGGGACCCAGTACTTC	CASSAQTGLGGTQYF
TRBD1	NA	TRBV11-3	TRBJ2-7	16	TGTGCCAGCAGCCAAGGATCCACGACAGGGAGTGACGAGCAGTACTTC	CASSQGSTTGSDEQYF
NA	many	TRBV4-1	TRBJ1-1	15	TGCGCCAGCAGCCAAGATGGGGGGCGGGTAGGTGAAGCTTTCTTT	CASSQDGGRVGEAFF
NA	NA	TRBV29-1	TRBJ1-2	11	TGCAGCGTTCGAGGGATAGATGGCTACACCTTC	CSVRGIDGYTF
NA	many	TRBV18	TRBJ1-2	13	TGTGCCAGCTCAGAGGGTGTGAACTATGGCTACACCTTC	CASSEGVNYGYTF
NA	many	TRBV2	TRBJ1-2	14	TGTGCCAGCAGTGAAACTAGGCAGGTCTATGGCTACACCTTC	CASSETRQVYGYTF
NA	many	TRBV5-1	TRBJ1-2	13	TGCGCCAGCAGCCCAGACGGCTTCTATGGCTACACCTTC	CASSPDGFYGYTF
TRBD1	NA	TRBV12-3/TRBV12-4	TRBJ1-2	13	TGTGCCAGCAGGAAAGGACAGGGATGGGGCTACACCTTC	CASRKGQGWGYTF
NA	many	TRBV20-1	TRBJ2-7	13	TGCAGTACCCAAGCAGGGGCCCTCCTCGAGCAGTACTTC	CSTQAGALLEQYF
NA	many	TRBV13	TRBJ2-7	13	TGTGCCAGCAGCCCGGGACCCCTCTACGAGCAGTACTTC	CASSPGPLYEQYF
NA	NA	TRBV10-3	TRBJ1-1	13	TGTGCCATCACCGGGACCCTGAACACTGAAGCTTTCTTT	CAITGTLNTEAFF
TRBD1	many	TRBV5-1	TRBJ2-7	14	TGCGCCAGCAGCACTACGACAGGGATCCCCGAGCAGTACTTC	CASSTTTGIPEQYF